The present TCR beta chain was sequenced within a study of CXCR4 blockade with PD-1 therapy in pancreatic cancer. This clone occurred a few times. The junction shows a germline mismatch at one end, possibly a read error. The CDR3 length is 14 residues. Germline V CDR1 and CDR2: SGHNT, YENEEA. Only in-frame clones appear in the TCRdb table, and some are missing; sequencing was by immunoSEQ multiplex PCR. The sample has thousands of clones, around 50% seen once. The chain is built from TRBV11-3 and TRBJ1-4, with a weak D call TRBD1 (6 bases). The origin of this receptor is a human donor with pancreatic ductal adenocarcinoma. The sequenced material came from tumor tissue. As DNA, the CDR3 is TGTGCCAGCAGCTTAAGGGGGGCTAATGAAAAATTGTTTTTT. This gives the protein CASSLRGANEKLFF.